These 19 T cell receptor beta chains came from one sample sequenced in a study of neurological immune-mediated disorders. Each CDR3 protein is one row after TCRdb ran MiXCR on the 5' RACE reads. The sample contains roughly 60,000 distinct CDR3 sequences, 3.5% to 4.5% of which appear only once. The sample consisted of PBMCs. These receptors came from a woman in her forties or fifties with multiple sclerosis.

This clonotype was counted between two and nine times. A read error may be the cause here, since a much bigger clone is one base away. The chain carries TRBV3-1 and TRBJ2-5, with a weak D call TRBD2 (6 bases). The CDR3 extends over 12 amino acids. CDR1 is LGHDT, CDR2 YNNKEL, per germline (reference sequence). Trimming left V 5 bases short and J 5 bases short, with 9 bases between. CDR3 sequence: CASSVRGETQYF. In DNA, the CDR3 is TGTGCCAGCAGCGTCCGGGGGGAGACCCAGTACTTC.

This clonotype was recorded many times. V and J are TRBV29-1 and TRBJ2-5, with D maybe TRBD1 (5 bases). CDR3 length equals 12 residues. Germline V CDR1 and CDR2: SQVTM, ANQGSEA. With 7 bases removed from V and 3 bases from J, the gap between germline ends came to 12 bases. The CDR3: CSADRQEETQYF. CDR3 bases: TGCAGCGCCGACAGACAAGAAGAGACCCAGTACTTC.

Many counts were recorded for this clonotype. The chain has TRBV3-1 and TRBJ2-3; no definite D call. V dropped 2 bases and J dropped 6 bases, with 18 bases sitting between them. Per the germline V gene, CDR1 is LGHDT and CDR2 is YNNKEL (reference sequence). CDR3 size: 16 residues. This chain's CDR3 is CASSQSSAPLIDTQYF. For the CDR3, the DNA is TGTGCCAGCAGCCAATCCTCGGCCCCCCTTATTGATACGCAGTATTTT.

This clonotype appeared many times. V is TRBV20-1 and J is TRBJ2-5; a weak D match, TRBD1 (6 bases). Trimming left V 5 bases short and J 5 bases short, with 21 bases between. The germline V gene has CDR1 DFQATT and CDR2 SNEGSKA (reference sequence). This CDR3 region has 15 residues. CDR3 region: CSAAWDNWSGETQYF. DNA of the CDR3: TGCAGTGCTGCTTGGGACAATTGGTCCGGGGAGACCCAGTACTTC.

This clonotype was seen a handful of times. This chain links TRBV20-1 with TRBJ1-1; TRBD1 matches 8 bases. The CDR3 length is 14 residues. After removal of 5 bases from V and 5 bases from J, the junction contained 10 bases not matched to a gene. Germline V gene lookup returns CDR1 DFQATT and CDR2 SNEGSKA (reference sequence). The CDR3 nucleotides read TGCAGTGCTCCCCGGGGACAGGCCGGGACTGAAGCTTTCTTT. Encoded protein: CSAPRGQAGTEAFF.

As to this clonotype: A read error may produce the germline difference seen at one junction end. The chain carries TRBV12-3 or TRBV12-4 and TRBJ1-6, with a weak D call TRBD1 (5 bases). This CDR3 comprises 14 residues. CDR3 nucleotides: TGTGCCAGTACTCGGAATGGGGCGCATTCACCCCTCAACTTT. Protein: CASTRNGAHSPLNF.

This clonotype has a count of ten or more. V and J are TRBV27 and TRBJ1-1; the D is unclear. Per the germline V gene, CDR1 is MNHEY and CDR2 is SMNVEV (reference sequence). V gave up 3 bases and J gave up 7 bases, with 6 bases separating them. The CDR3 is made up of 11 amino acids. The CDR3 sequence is CASSFFGEAFF. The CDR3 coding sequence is TGTGCCAGCAGTTTTTTCGGTGAAGCTTTCTTT.

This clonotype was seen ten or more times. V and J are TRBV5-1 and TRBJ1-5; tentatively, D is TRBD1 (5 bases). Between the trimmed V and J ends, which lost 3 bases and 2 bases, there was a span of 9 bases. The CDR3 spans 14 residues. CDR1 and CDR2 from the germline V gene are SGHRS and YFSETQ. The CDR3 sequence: CASSSGTGNQPQHF. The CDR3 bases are TGCGCCAGCAGCTCCGGGACCGGCAATCAGCCCCAGCATTTT. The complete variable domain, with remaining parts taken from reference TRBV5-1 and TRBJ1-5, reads KAGVTQTPRYLIKTRGQQVTLSCSPISGHRSVSWYQQTPGQGLQFLFEYFSETQRNKGNFPGRFSGRQFSNSRSEMNVSTLELGDSALYLCASSSGTGNQPQHFGDGTRLSIL.

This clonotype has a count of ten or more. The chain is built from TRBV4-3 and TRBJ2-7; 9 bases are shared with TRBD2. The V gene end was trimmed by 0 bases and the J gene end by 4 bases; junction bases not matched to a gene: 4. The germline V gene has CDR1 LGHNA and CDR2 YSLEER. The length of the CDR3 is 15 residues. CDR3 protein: CASSQDASGIYEQYF. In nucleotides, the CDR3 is TGCGCCAGCAGCCAAGATGCTAGCGGGATTTACGAGCAGTACTTC.

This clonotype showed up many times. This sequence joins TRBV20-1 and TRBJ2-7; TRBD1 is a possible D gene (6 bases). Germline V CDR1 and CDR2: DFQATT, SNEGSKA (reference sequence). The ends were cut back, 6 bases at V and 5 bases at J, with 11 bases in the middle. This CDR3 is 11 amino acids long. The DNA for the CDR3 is TGCAGTGCGGGTGCAGGGGACGAGCAGTACTTC. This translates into CSAGAGDEQYF.

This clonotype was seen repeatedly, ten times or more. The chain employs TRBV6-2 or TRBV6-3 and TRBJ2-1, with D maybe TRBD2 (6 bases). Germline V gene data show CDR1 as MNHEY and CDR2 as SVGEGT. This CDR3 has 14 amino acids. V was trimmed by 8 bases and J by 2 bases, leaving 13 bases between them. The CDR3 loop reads CASGRASAYNEQFF. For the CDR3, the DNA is TGTGCCAGCGGACGAGCTAGCGCCTACAATGAGCAGTTCTTC.

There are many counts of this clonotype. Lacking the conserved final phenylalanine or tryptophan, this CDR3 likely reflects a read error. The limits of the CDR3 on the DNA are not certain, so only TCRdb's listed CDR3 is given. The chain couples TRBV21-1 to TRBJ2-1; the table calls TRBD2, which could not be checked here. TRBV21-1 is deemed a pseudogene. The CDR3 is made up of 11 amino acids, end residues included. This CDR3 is CASSPGLAGAP.

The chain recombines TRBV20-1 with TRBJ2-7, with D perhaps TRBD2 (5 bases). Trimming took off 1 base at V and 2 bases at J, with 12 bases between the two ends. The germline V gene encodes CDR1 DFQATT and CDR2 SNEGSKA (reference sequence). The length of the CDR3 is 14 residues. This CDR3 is CSARGPRGTYEQYF. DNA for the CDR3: TGCAGTGCTAGAGGGCCTAGAGGGACCTACGAGCAGTACTTC.

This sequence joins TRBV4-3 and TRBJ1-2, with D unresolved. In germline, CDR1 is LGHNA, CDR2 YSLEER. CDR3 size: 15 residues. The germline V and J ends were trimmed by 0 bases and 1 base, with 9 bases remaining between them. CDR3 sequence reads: CASSQDVRSNYGYTF. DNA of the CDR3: TGCGCCAGCAGCCAAGATGTGCGCAGTAACTATGGCTACACCTTC.

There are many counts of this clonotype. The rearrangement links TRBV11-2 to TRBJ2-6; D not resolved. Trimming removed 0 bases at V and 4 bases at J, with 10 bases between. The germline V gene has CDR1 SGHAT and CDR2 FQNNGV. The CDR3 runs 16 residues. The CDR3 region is CASSLDTARGANVLTF. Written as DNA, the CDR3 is TGTGCCAGCAGCTTAGATACCGCCAGGGGGGCCAACGTCCTGACTTTC.

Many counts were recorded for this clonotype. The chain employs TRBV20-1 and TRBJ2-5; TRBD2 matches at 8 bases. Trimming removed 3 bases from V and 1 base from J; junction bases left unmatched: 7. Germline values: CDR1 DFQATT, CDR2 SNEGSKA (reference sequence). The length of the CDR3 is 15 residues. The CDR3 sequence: CSASWPSGFQETQYF. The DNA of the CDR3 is TGCAGTGCTAGTTGGCCTAGCGGGTTCCAAGAGACCCAGTACTTC.

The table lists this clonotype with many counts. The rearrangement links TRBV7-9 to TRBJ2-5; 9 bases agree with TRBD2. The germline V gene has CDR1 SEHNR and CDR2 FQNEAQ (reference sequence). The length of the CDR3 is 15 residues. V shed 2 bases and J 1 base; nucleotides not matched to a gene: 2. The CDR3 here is CASSLNSGGQETQYF. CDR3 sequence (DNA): TGTGCCAGCAGCTTAAATAGCGGGGGCCAAGAGACCCAGTACTTC.

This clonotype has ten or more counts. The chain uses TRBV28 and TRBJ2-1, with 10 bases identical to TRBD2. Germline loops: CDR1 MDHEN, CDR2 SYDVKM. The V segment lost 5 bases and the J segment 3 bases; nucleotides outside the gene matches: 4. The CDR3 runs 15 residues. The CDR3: CASSPSGRYYNEQFF. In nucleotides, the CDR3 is TGTGCCAGCAGTCCTAGCGGGAGATACTACAATGAGCAGTTCTTC.

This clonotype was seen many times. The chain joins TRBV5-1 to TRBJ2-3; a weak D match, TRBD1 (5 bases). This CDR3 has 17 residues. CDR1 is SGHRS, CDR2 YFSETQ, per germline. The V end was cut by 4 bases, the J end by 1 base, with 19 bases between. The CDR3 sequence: CASSLIIRARRTDTQYF. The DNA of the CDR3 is TGCGCCAGCAGCCTTATCATCAGGGCGCGCCGCACAGATACGCAGTATTTT.